The clone carrying this T cell receptor (beta chain) appeared a single time. This sample was taken from a study of T cell changes during pregnancy in multiple sclerosis. The data were produced by immunoSEQ multiplex PCR, yet TCRdb's version contains in-frame clones alone and is incomplete. This table has approximately 45,000 clones, 84% appearing once. The germline gives CDR1 SGHTA, CDR2 FQGTGA. The V end was cut by 2 bases, the J end by 1 base, with 10 bases between. CDR3 length: 15 residues. The material sequenced was CD4+ T cells from peripheral blood mononuclear cells, taken before pregnancy. This chain joins TRBV7-3 and TRBJ2-3; possibly TRBD1 for D (6 bases). The receptor was derived from a female donor with multiple sclerosis, enrolled in a pregnancy study. The DNA of the CDR3 is TGTGCCAGCAGCTTAGGGGGCAGGGGCACAGATACGCAGTATTTT. Its protein is CASSLGGRGTDTQYF.